Listed here is a single T cell receptor beta chain. The sample belongs to a study of blood T cell repertoires in COVID-19. Study-level information: Material from acute and convalescent COVID-19 was sourced from the United States, Italy and Spain.

The method was immunoSEQ multiplex PCR; TCRdb's version includes in-frame clones alone and lacks a portion of them. The profile covers approximately 360,000 clones, with about 90% appearing a single time and 6.5% to 8% taken by the ten largest. The sample was peripheral blood. This receptor was obtained from a man younger than 35 with active or convalescent COVID-19.

The CDR3 sequence: CASSQAPSGDSPLHF. DNA of the CDR3: TGCGCCAGCAGCCAAGCCCCATCAGGGGATTCACCCCTCCACTTT. The rearrangement links TRBV4-3 to TRBJ1-6, with D possibly matching TRBD1 (6 bases). Germline V gives CDR1 LGHNA, CDR2 YSLEER. The V end lost 1 base, the J end lost 8 bases, and 12 bases lay between the germline ends. CDR3 size: 15 residues.